This TCR beta chain derives from a study of radiation and T cells in renal cell carcinoma. Study in general: Nephrectomy followed 15 Gy stereotactic body radiation by 4 weeks. Study outcomes and limitations: In blood, top tumor clones expanded by 2 weeks, shrinking by 4. Without pretreatment biopsies, baseline tumor clonotype presence was undetermined.

Germline loops: CDR1 SGHDT, CDR2 YYEEEE. The CDR3 runs to 13 residues. Trimming removed 4 bases at V and 4 bases at J, with 11 bases between. As to this clone: Antigen unknown.

Time point given: baseline pretreatment blood. Treatment reported: 15 Gy SBRT to primary tumor, nephrectomy 4 weeks later. The patient's renal cell carcinoma had clear cell pathology. Profiled with immunoSEQ multiplex PCR; TCRdb holds only in-frame clones, not every one. In the table there are tens of thousands of clones, about 79% of which are singletons. The TCR sequence derives from a man aged 55 to 70 with renal cell carcinoma. Material: blood, obtained from a patient whose treatment included radiotherapy and nephrectomy. V usage is TRBV5-6 and J usage is TRBJ2-5; D is uncertain. This CDR3 is CASSPTGRETQYF. DNA of the CDR3: TGTGCCAGCAGCCCCACGGGCCGAGAGACCCAGTACTTC.